This T cell receptor beta chain was obtained from a study of control samples from healthy donors and cancer patients. In germline, CDR1 is MNHEY, CDR2 SVGAGI. V was pared by 0 bases and J by 1 base, with 2 bases of the junction left unmatched. CDR3 size: 16 residues. The table came from immunoSEQ multiplex PCR; TCRdb's copy has only in-frame clones and leaves some out. The data hold 150,000 to 200,000 clones, with 91% observed a single time. This receptor was obtained from a woman in her 30s in good health. The source material was blood. This chain joins TRBV6-5 and TRBJ2-5, with 10 bases matching TRBD2. CDR3 nucleotides: TGTGCCAGCAGTTACTCAACTAGCGGGGCCCAAGAGACCCAGTACTTC. The encoded protein is CASSYSTSGAQETQYF.